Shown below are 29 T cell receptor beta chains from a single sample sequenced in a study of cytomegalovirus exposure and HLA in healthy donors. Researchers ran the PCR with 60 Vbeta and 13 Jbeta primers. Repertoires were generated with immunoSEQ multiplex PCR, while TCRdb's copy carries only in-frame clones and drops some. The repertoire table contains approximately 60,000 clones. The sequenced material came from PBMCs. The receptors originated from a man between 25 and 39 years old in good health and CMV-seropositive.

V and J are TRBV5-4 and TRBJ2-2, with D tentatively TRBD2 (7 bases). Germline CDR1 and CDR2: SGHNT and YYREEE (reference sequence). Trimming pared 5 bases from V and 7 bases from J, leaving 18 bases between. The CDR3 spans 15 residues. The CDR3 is CASSPGGREIGELFF. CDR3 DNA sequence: TGTGCCAGCAGTCCCGGGGGGCGGGAAATCGGGGAGCTGTTTTTT.

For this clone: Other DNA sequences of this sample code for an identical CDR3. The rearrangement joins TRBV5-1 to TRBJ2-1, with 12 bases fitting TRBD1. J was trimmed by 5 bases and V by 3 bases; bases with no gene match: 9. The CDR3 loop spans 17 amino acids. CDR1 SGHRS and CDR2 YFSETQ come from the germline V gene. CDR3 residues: CASSSGTGGSRDNEQFF. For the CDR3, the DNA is TGCGCCAGCAGCTCAGGGACAGGGGGCTCGAGGGACAATGAGCAGTTCTTC. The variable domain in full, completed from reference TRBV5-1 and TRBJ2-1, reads KAGVTQTPRYLIKTRGQQVTLSCSPISGHRSVSWYQQTPGQGLQFLFEYFSETQRNKGNFPGRFSGRQFSNSRSEMNVSTLELGDSALYLCASSSGTGGSRDNEQFFGPGTRLTVL.

CDR3 coding DNA: TGTGCCAGCAGTACAGGGGATATCACTGAAGCTTTCTTT. Translating it yields CASSTGDITEAFF. This rearrangement joins TRBV6-1 to TRBJ1-1; TRBD1 matches at 7 bases. Unmatched junction bases numbered 4, after V lost 5 bases and J lost 4 bases. CDR3 size: 13 residues. Germline V CDR1 and CDR2: MNHNS, SASEGT.

CDR3 nucleotide sequence: TGTGCCAGCAGTCACGACAGGGGGGCCTACGAGCAGTACTTC. Amino acid sequence: CASSHDRGAYEQYF. This chain uses TRBV6-5 with TRBJ2-7; 9 nucleotides agree with TRBD1. The CDR3 is 14 amino acids. Losses at the gene ends were 5 bases for V and 2 bases for J; bases not matched to a gene: 4. Germline CDR1 MNHEY, CDR2 SVGAGI.

CDR3 sequence reads: CASSGGPWQPQHF. The DNA of the CDR3 is TGTGCCAGCAGCGGGGGCCCATGGCAGCCCCAGCATTTT. The gene calls are TRBV7-2 and TRBJ1-5; the D gene is possibly TRBD1 (6 bases). The length of the CDR3 is 13 residues. Trimming stripped 5 bases from V and 7 bases from J, with 12 bases between. The germline CDR1 and CDR2 sequences are SGHTA and FQGNSA.

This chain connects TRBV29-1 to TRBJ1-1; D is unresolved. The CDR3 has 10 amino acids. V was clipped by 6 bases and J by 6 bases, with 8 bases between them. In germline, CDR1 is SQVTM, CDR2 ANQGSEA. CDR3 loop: CSVGGPEAFF. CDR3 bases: TGCAGCGTGGGAGGGCCTGAAGCTTTCTTT.

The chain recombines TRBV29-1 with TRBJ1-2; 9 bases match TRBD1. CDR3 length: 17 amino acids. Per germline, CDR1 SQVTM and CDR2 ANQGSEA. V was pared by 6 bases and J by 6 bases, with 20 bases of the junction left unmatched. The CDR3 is CSVETGGAGIGGDGYTF. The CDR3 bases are TGCAGCGTCGAAACAGGGGGCGCAGGTATAGGGGGGGATGGCTACACCTTC.

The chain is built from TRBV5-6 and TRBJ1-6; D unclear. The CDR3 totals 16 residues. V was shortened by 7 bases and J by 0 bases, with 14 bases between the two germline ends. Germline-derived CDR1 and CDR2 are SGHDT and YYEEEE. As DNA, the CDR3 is TGTGCCAGCTCCGCTCAAATGAGCTCCTATAATTCACCCCTCCACTTT. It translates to CASSAQMSSYNSPLHF.

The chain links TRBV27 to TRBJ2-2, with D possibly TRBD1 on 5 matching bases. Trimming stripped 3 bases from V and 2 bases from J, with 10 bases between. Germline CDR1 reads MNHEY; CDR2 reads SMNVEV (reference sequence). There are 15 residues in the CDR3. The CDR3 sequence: CASSFVRVNTGELFF. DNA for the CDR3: TGTGCCAGCAGTTTTGTCAGGGTTAACACCGGGGAGCTGTTTTTT.

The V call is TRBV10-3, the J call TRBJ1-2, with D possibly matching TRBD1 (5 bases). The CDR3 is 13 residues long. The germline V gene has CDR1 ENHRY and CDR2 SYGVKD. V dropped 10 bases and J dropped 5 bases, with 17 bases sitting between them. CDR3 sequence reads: CATGEEGWYGYTF. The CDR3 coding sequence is TGTGCCACGGGGGAGGAGGGGTGGTATGGCTACACCTTC.

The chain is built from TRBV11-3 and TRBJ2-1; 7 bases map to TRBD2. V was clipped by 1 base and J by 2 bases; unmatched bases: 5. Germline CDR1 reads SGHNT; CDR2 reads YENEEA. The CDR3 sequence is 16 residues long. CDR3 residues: CASSLGGGGAYNEQFF. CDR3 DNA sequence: TGTGCCAGCAGCTTAGGGGGCGGGGGAGCCTACAATGAGCAGTTCTTC.

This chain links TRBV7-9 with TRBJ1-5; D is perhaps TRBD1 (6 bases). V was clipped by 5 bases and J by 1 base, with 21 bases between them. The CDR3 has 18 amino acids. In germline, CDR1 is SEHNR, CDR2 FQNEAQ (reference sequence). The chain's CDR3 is CASSAFGRGQGSNQPQHF. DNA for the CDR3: TGTGCCAGCAGCGCCTTCGGAAGGGGCCAGGGGAGCAATCAGCCCCAGCATTTT.

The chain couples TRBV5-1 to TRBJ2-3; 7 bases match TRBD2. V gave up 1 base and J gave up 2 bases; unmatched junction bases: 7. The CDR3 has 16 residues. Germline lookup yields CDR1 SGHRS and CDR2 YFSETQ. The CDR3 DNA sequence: TGCGCCAGCAGCTTGTATAAGCGGGGACTCACAGATACGCAGTATTTT. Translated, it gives CASSLYKRGLTDTQYF.

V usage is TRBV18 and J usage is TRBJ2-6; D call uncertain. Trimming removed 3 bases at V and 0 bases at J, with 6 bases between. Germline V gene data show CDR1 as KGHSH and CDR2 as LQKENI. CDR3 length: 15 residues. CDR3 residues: CASSPIISGANVLTF. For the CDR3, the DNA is TGTGCCAGCTCACCCATCATCTCTGGGGCCAACGTCCTGACTTTC.

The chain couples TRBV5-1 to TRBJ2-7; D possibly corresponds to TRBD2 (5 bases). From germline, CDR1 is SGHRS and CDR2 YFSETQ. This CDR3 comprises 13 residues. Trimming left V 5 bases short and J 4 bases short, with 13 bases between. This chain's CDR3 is CASREGTLYEQYF. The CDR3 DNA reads TGCGCCAGCAGAGAGGGAACCCTTTACGAGCAGTACTTC.

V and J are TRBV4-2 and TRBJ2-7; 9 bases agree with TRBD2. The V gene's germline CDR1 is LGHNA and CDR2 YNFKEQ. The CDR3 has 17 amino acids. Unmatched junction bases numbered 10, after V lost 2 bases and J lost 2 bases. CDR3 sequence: CASSQFLAGSATYEQYF. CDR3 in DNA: TGTGCCAGCAGCCAATTCCTAGCGGGGTCCGCGACCTACGAGCAGTACTTC.

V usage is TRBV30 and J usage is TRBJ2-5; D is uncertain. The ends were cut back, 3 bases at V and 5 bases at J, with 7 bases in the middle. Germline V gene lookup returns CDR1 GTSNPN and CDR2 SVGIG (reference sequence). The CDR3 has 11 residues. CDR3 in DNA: TGTGCCTGGAGCCCCCAGGAGACCCAGTACTTC. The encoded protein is CAWSPQETQYF.

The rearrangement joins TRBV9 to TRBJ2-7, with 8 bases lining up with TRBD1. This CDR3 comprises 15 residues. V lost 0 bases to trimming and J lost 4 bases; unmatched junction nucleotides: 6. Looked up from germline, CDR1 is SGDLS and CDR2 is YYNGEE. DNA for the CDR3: TGTGCCAGCAGCGTAGTTCCGACAGGGGTTTACGAGCAGTACTTC. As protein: CASSVVPTGVYEQYF.

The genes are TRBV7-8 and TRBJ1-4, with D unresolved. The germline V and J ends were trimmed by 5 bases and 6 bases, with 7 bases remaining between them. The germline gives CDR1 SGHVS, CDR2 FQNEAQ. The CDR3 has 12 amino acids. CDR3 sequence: CASSLADEKLFF. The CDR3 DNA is TGTGCCAGCAGCCTTGCGGATGAAAAACTGTTTTTT.

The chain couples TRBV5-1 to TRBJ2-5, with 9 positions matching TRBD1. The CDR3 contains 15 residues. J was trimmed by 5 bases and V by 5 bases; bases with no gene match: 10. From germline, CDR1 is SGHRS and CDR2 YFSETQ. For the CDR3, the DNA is TGCGCCAGCAGTAGCACCGGGGACAGGGTGGAGACCCAGTACTTC. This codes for CASSSTGDRVETQYF. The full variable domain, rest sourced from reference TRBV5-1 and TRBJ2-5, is KAGVTQTPRYLIKTRGQQVTLSCSPISGHRSVSWYQQTPGQGLQFLFEYFSETQRNKGNFPGRFSGRQFSNSRSEMNVSTLELGDSALYLCASSSTGDRVETQYFGPGTRLLVL.

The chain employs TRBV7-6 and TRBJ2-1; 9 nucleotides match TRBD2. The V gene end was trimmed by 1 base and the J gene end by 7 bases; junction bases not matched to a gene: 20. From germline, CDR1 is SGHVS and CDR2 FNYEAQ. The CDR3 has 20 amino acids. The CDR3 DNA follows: TGTGCCAGCAGCTTAGATACCAGCGGGAGGAACAGGGGACACATAAATGAGCAGTTCTTC. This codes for CASSLDTSGRNRGHINEQFF.

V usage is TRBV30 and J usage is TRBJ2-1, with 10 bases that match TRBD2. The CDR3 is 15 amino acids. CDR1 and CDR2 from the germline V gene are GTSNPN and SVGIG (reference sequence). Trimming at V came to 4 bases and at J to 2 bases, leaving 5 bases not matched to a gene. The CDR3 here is CAWTSSGGPYNEQFF. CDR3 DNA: TGTGCCTGGACAAGTAGCGGGGGGCCCTACAATGAGCAGTTCTTC.

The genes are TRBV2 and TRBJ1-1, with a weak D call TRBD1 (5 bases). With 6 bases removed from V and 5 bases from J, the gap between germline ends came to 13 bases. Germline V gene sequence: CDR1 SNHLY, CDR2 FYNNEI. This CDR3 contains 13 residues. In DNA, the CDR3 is TGTGCCAGCAGCCCAGGGTTCGAAACTGAAGCTTTCTTT. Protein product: CASSPGFETEAFF. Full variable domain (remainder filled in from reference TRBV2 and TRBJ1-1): EPEVTQTPSHQVTQMGQEVILRCVPISNHLYFYWYRQILGQKVEFLVSFYNNEISEKSEIFDDQFSVERPDGSNFTLKIRSTKLEDSAMYFCASSPGFETEAFFGQGTRLTVV.

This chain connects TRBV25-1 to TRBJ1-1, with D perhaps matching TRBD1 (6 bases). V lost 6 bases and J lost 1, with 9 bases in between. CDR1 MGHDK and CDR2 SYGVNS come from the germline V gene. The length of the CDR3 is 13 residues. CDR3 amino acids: CASSRGANTEAFF. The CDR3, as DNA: TGTGCCAGCAGCAGGGGCGCGAACACTGAAGCTTTCTTT.

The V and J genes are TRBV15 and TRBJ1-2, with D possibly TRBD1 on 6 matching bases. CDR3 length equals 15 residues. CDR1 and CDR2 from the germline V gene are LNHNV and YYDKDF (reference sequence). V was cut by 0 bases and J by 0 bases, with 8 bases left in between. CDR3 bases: TGTGCCACCAGCAGAGATCCAGGGGCTAACTATGGCTACACCTTC. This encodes CATSRDPGANYGYTF.

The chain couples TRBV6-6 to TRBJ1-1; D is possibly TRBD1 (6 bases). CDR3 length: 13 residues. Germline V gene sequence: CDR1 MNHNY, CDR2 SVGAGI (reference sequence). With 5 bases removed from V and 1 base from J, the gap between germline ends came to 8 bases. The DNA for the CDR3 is TGTGCCAGCAGTAGGACAGAGAACACTGAAGCTTTCTTT. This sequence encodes CASSRTENTEAFF.

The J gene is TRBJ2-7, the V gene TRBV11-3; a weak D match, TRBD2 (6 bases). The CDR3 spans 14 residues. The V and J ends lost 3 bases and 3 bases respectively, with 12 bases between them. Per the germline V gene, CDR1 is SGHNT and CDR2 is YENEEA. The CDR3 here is CASSFGNSGYEQYF. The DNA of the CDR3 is TGTGCCAGCAGCTTCGGGAATAGCGGCTACGAGCAGTACTTC.

CDR3 in DNA: TGTGCCTGGGTCCTAGCGGGAGCCGAGAGTGAGACCCAGTACTTC. Its translation is CAWVLAGAESETQYF. This sequence joins TRBV30 and TRBJ2-5; 10 bases fit TRBD2. CDR1 and CDR2 from the germline V gene are GTSNPN and SVGIG (reference sequence). Trimming at V came to 5 bases and at J to 5 bases, leaving 11 bases not matched to a gene. This CDR3 region has 15 residues.

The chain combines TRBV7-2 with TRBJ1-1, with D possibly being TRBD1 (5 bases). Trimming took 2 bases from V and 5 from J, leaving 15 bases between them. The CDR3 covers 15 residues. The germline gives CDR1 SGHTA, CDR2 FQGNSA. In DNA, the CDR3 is TGTGCCAGCAGCTTATTCCAGGGTTCAGAGACTGAAGCTTTCTTT. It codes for CASSLFQGSETEAFF.